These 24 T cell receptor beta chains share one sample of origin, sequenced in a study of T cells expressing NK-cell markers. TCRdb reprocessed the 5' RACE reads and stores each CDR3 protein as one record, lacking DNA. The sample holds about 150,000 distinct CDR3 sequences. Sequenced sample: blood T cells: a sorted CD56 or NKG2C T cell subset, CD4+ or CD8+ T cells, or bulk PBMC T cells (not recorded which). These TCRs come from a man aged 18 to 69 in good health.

CDR3 region: CASSLLGQGTMTYNEQFF. The rearrangement uses TRBV5-6 and TRBJ2-1; TCRdb calls TRBD1, which cannot be checked without DNA. This CDR3 contains 18 residues. Germline lookup yields CDR1 SGHDT and CDR2 YYEEEE.

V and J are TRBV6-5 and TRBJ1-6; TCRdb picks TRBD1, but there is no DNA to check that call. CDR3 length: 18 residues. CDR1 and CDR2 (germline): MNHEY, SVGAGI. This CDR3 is CASSLGGTEGGQNSPLHF.

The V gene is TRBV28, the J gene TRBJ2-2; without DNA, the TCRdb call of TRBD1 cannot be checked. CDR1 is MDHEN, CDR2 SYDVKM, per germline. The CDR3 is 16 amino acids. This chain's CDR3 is CASRPTGTEGTGELFF. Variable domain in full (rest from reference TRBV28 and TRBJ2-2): DVKVTQSSRYLVKRTGEKVFLECVQDMDHENMFWYRQDPGLGLRLIYFSYDVKMKEKGDIPEGYSVSREKKERFSLILESASTNQTSMYLCASRPTGTEGTGELFFGEGSRLTVL.

This chain's CDR3 is CASLRRGELFF. The rearrangement links TRBV6-1 to TRBJ2-2. Germline CDR1 is MNHNS and CDR2 is SASEGT. This CDR3 is built from 11 residues.

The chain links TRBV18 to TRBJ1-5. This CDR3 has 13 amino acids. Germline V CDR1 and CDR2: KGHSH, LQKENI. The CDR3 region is CASSPTENQPQHF.

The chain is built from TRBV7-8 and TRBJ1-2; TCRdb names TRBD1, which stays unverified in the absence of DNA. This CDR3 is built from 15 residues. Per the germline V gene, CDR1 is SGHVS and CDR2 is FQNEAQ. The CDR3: CASSPGDKANYGYTF.

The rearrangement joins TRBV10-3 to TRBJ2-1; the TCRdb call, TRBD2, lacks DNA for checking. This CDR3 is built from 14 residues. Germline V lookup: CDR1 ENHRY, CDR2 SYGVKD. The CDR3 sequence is CAIRTSGGADEQFF.

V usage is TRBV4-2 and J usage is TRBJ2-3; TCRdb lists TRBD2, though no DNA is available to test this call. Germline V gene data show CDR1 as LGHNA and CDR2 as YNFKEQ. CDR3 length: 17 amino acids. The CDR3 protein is CASSQVSSSGGADTQYF.

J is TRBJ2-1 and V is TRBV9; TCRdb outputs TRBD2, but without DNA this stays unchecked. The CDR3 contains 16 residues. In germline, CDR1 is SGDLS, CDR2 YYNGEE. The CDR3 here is CASSAGTSGYNNEQFF. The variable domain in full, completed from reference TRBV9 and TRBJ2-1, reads DSGVTQTPKHLITATGQRVTLRCSPRSGDLSVYWYQQSLDQGLQFLIQYYNGEERAKGNILERFSAQQFPDLHSELNLSSLELGDSALYFCASSAGTSGYNNEQFFGPGTRLTVL.

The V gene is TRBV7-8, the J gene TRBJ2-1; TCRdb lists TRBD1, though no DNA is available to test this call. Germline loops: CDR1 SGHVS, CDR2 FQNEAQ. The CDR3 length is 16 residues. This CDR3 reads CASSLPTGLSYNEQFF. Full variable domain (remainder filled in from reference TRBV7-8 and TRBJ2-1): GAGVSQSPRYKVAKRGQDVALRCDPISGHVSLFWYQQALGQGPEFLTYFQNEAQLDKSGLPSDRFFAERPEGSVSTLKIQRTQQEDSAVYLCASSLPTGLSYNEQFFGPGTRLTVL.

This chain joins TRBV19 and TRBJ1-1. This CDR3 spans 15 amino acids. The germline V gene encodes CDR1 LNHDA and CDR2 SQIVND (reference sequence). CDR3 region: CASSFTWGDFAEAFF.

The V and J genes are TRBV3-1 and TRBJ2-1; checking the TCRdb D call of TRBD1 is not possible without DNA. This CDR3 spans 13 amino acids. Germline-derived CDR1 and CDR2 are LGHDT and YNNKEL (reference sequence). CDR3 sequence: CASSTQGPNEQFF.

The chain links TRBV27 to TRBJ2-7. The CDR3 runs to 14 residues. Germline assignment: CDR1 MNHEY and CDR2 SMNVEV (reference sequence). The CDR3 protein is CASGLQVLGSEQYF.

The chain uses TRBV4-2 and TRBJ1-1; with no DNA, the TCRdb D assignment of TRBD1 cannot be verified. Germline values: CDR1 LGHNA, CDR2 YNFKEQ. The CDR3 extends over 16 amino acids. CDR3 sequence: CASSPRQGGMNTEAFF.

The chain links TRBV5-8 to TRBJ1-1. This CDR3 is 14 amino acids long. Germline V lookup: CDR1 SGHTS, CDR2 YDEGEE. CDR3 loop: CASSLVSGTTEAFF.

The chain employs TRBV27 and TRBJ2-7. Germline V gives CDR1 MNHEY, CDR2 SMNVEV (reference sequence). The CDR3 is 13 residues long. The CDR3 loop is CASAFGGLYEQYF.

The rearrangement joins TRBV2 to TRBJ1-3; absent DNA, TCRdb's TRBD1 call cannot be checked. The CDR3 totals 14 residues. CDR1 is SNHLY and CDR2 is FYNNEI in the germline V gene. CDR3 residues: CASSVSRGGNTIYF.

Here the CDR3 reads CASNMDRGSPYEQYF. This chain joins TRBV12-3 or TRBV12-4 and TRBJ2-7; there is no DNA to check the TCRdb D call of TRBD1. The CDR3 has 15 amino acids.

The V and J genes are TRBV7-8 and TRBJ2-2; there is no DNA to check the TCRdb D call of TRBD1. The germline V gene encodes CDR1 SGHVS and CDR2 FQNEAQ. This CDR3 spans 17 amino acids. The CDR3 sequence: CASNLVKGAVNTGELFF. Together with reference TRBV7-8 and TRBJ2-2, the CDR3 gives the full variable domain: GAGVSQSPRYKVAKRGQDVALRCDPISGHVSLFWYQQALGQGPEFLTYFQNEAQLDKSGLPSDRFFAERPEGSVSTLKIQRTQQEDSAVYLCASNLVKGAVNTGELFFGEGSRLTVL.

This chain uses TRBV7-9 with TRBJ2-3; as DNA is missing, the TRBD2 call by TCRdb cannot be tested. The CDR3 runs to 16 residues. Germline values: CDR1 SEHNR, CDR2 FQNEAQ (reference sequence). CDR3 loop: CASSSQLGEGTDTQYF. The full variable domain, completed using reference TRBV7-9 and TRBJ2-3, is DTGVSQNPRHKITKRGQNVTFRCDPISEHNRLYWYRQTLGQGPEFLTYFQNEAQLEKSRLLSDRFSAERPKGSFSTLEIQRTEQGDSAMYLCASSSQLGEGTDTQYFGPGTRLTVL.

The CDR3 spells CASSETGTEEFF. The V call is TRBV12-3 or TRBV12-4, the J call TRBJ2-1; there is no DNA to check the TCRdb D call of TRBD1. CDR3 length: 12 amino acids.

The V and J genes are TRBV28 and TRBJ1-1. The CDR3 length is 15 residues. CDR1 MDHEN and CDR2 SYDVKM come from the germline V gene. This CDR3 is CASSFGRIGNTEAFF.

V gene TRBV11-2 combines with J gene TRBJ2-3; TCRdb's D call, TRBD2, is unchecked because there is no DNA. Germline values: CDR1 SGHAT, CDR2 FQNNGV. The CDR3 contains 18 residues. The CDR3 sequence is CASSLVHTSGGLLDTQYF.

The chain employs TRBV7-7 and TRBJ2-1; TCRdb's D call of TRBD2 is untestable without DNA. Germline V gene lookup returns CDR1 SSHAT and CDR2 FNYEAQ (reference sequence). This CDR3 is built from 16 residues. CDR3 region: CASSPGLAGGPHEQFF.